These 32 T cell receptor beta chains were all obtained from the same sample, sequenced in a study of T cells in Graves' hyperthyroidism and ophthalmopathy. Amplified TCR beta CDR3 regions came from RNA transcripts. A first-round RT-PCR of the TCR CDR3 used the HTBI primer set. From the multiplex PCR reads, TCRdb called clonotypes with MiXCR, one entry per CDR3 protein. The sample lists approximately 640,000 distinct CDR3 sequences; 15% to 20% were seen once. The sample was blood. Source of these receptors: a woman aged 25 to 45 with Graves' hyperthyroidism.

This clonotype was counted ten times or more. This rearrangement joins TRBV19 to TRBJ1-2; possible D gene TRBD1, 5 bases. Germline V gives CDR1 LNHDA, CDR2 SQIVND (reference sequence). Trimming stripped 8 bases from V and 1 base from J, with 14 bases between. The CDR3 is made up of 14 amino acids. CDR3 nucleotides: TGTGCCAGTGGGGGACGAACTCGTAACTATGGCTACACCTTC. Amino acid sequence: CASGGRTRNYGYTF.

This clonotype was seen ten or more times. V usage is TRBV6-1 and J usage is TRBJ2-7, with 13 bases identical to TRBD2. There are 19 residues in the CDR3. Germline V gene data show CDR1 as MNHNS and CDR2 as SASEGT. Trimming removed 7 bases from V and 2 bases from J; junction bases left unmatched: 17. CDR3 region: CASKGGKTSGRASTYEQYF. The CDR3 coding sequence is TGTGCCAGCAAAGGAGGGAAAACTAGCGGGAGGGCCTCGACCTACGAGCAGTACTTC.

The chain links TRBV7-9 to TRBJ2-5; the D gene could be TRBD1 or TRBD2 (5 bases each). The germline V gene has CDR1 SEHNR and CDR2 FQNEAQ (reference sequence). The CDR3 length is 14 residues. V was cut by 5 bases and J by 6 bases, with 16 bases left in between. CDR3 bases: TGTGCCAGCAGCAAAGGGACGGGGTGGAAGACCCAGTACTTC. It specifies CASSKGTGWKTQYF.

The V gene is TRBV24-1, the J gene TRBJ2-3; D may be TRBD1 or TRBD2 (5 bases each). V lost 9 bases, J lost 9 bases, and 18 bases lay in between. CDR3 length: 13 amino acids. Germline CDR1 reads KGHDR; CDR2 reads SFDVKD. The CDR3 DNA is TGTGCCACCGGGGACCCTTTTACAGGCACGCAGTATTTT. It is translated as CATGDPFTGTQYF.

This clonotype showed up just a few times. The chain combines TRBV20-1 with TRBJ2-3; 8 bases are shared with TRBD2. With 3 bases clipped from V and 4 bases from J, the junction kept 12 bases outside the gene matches. The V gene's germline CDR1 is DFQATT and CDR2 SNEGSKA (reference sequence). CDR3 size: 16 residues. CDR3 coding DNA: TGCAGTGCTAGCCCCCTACTAGCGGATAATCCAGATACGCAGTATTTT. Its protein is CSASPLLADNPDTQYF.

This clonotype appeared many times. J is TRBJ2-1 and V is TRBV7-2, with TRBD1 identical over 7 bases. The J segment lost 7 bases and the V segment lost 2 bases, leaving 8 bases of the junction unmatched. Germline CDR1 is SGHTA and CDR2 is FQGNSA. The CDR3 runs 15 residues. This CDR3 reads CASSLYKGARNEQFF. In DNA form, the CDR3 reads TGTGCCAGCAGCTTATATAAGGGGGCGCGGAATGAGCAGTTCTTC.

In its sample, this clonotype was seen many times. The chain employs TRBV2 and TRBJ2-3, with TRBD1 matching 8 bases. Looked up from germline, CDR1 is SNHLY and CDR2 is FYNNEI. The CDR3 has 14 amino acids. The J segment lost 3 bases and the V segment lost 5 bases, leaving 4 bases of the junction unmatched. CDR3 in amino acids: CASSQGARTDTQYF. The CDR3 DNA reads TGTGCCAGCAGTCAGGGGGCCCGAACAGATACGCAGTATTTT.

This clonotype showed up many times. The chain recombines TRBV9 with TRBJ2-7; no reliable D call. The CDR3 consists of 13 residues. With 3 bases removed from V and 7 bases from J, the gap between germline ends came to 14 bases. The germline V gene encodes CDR1 SGDLS and CDR2 YYNGEE. The CDR3 is CASSGVIGGEQYF. The CDR3 DNA reads as TGTGCCAGCAGCGGTGTCATAGGTGGAGAGCAGTACTTC.

This clonotype was seen only a few times. The chain is built from TRBV6-1 and TRBJ2-1, with a possible D match to TRBD2 (5 bases). There are 11 residues in the CDR3. The V and J ends lost 6 bases and 9 bases respectively, with 9 bases between them. Germline V CDR1 and CDR2: MNHNS, SASEGT. The CDR3 region is CASRESGEQFF. As DNA, the CDR3 is TGTGCCAGCAGAGAGAGCGGTGAGCAGTTCTTC.

This clonotype was recorded a few times. J is TRBJ1-1 and V is TRBV6-4; D is undetermined. The length of the CDR3 is 14 residues. The V end was cut by 0 bases, the J end by 1 base, with 6 bases between. CDR1 is MRHNA and CDR2 is SNTAGT in the germline V gene. The CDR3 loop reads CASSDSPENTEAFF. In DNA form, the CDR3 reads TGTGCCAGCAGTGACTCGCCCGAGAACACTGAAGCTTTCTTT.

CDR3 amino acids: CASSFRTSGTYEQYF. CDR3 nucleotides: TGTGCCAGCAGTTTTAGGACTAGTGGGACCTACGAGCAGTACTTC. V is TRBV6-2 or TRBV6-3 and J is TRBJ2-7; 7 positions match TRBD2. Trimming at V came to 4 bases and at J to 2 bases, leaving 8 bases not matched to a gene. Germline CDR1 is MNHEY and CDR2 is SVGEGT. The CDR3 contains 15 residues.

The chain uses TRBV15 and TRBJ2-7, with 8 nucleotides matching TRBD2. V lost 1 base and J lost 1; bases outside the gene matches: 6. The CDR3 extends over 16 amino acids. Germline values: CDR1 LNHNV, CDR2 YYDKDF (reference sequence). The CDR3 DNA reads TGTGCCACCAGCAGAGTGGGAACTAGCGGATCCTACGAGCAGTACTTC. Its protein product is CATSRVGTSGSYEQYF.

This clonotype has a count of ten or more. The CDR3 DNA follows: TGTGCCAGCAGCGTGGCGGGTGGACAGGGTCTCGAAAAACTGTTTTTT. This translates into CASSVAGGQGLEKLFF. The J gene is TRBJ1-4, the V gene TRBV13, with 8 bases fitting TRBD1. Germline loops: CDR1 PRHDT, CDR2 FYEKMQ (reference sequence). There are 16 residues in the CDR3. The trim removed 5 bases at V and 8 bases at J, leaving 13 bases unmatched.

This chain uses TRBV2 with TRBJ1-5; 11 nucleotides align to TRBD1. This CDR3 is 15 amino acids long. Germline V CDR1 and CDR2: SNHLY, FYNNEI. V trimming: 6 bases; J trimming: 6 bases; junction bases outside the gene matches: 7. DNA for the CDR3: TGTGCCAGCAGGGGGACAGGGGGTGTCGGTCAGCCCCAGCATTTT. Its translation is CASRGTGGVGQPQHF.

This clonotype was seen many times. The chain employs TRBV12-3 or TRBV12-4 and TRBJ2-4; the match to TRBD1 covers 8 bases. The CDR3 is 14 residues long. With V trimmed by 2 bases and J by 6 bases, 3 bases remained unmatched. The CDR3 DNA reads as TGTGCCAGCAGTTTATCAGGGGGCGGAAACATTCAGTACTTC. Translated: CASSLSGGGNIQYF.

V gene TRBV15 combines with J gene TRBJ2-7; TRBD2 matches 9 bases. The CDR3 spans 16 residues. The germline CDR1 and CDR2 sequences are LNHNV and YYDKDF (reference sequence). V was clipped by 1 base and J by 2 bases; unmatched bases: 6. CDR3 amino acids: CATSRGASGAPYEQYF. CDR3 bases: TGTGCCACCAGCAGAGGGGCTAGCGGGGCTCCCTACGAGCAGTACTTC. The complete variable domain, with remaining parts taken from reference TRBV15 and TRBJ2-7, reads DAMVIQNPRYQVTQFGKPVTLSCSQTLNHNVMYWYQQKSSQAPKLLFHYYDKDFNNEADTPDNFQSRRPNTSFCFLDIRSPGLGDTAMYLCATSRGASGAPYEQYFGPGTRLTVT.

This clonotype showed up many times. This chain links TRBV28 with TRBJ1-5; TRBD1 aligns across 8 bases. V gave up 4 bases and J gave up 0 bases; unmatched junction bases: 11. The V gene's germline CDR1 is MDHEN and CDR2 SYDVKM. The CDR3 is 18 amino acids. DNA for the CDR3: TGTGCCAGCAGTTCGATCGGGACAGGACTTCTTAGCAATCAGCCCCAGCATTTT. Translating gives CASSSIGTGLLSNQPQHF.

Many counts were recorded for this clonotype. The chain has TRBV18 and TRBJ2-3; a possible D gene is TRBD1 (5 bases). Trimming stripped 6 bases from V and 0 bases from J, with 10 bases between. Per the germline V gene, CDR1 is KGHSH and CDR2 is LQKENI. This CDR3 region has 14 residues. Here the CDR3 reads CASSETVSTDTQYF. Written as DNA, the CDR3 is TGTGCCAGCTCCGAGACAGTGAGCACAGATACGCAGTATTTT. Filled out from reference TRBV18 and TRBJ2-3, the complete variable domain reads NAGVMQNPRHLVRRRGQEARLRCSPMKGHSHVYWYRQLPEEGLKFMVYLQKENIIDESGMPKERFSAEFPKEGPSILRIQQVVRGDSAAYFCASSETVSTDTQYFGPGTRLTVL.

This clonotype was picked up a small number of times. This chain joins TRBV6-1 and TRBJ2-5; 11 bases are a match to TRBD2. J lost 13 bases, V lost 8 bases, and 18 bases had no gene match. This CDR3 comprises 15 residues. Germline V gene sequence: CDR1 MNHNS, CDR2 SASEGT. In nucleotides, the CDR3 is TGTGCCAGCTCCCGGGACAGCGACGGACTAGCGGGTGGGTACTTC. This encodes CASSRDSDGLAGGYF.

In regard to this clonotype: An end of the junction differs from the germline gene, which may be a read error. This chain links TRBV5-1 with TRBJ2-1, with D perhaps matching TRBD1 (5 bases). This CDR3 is 13 amino acids long. Per the germline V gene, CDR1 is SGHRS and CDR2 is YFSETQ. CDR3 sequence (DNA): TGTGCCAGCACCCTAGGGGCGTTCAATGAGCAGTTCTTC. Residues: CASTLGAFNEQFF.

This clonotype has a count of ten or more. V and J are TRBV27 and TRBJ2-7; D could derive from TRBD1 or TRBD2 (6 bases each). Germline V gene lookup returns CDR1 MNHEY and CDR2 SMNVEV (reference sequence). The CDR3 contains 14 residues. Trimming pared 8 bases from V and 6 bases from J, leaving 20 bases between. CDR3 amino acids: CASSPLGGTSEQYF. The CDR3 nucleotides are TGTGCCAGCTCTCCTCTTGGGGGGACAAGCGAGCAGTACTTC.

The genes are TRBV20-1 and TRBJ1-5; D is undetermined. V shed 2 bases and J shed 7 bases, with 15 bases lying between them. The CDR3 length is 14 residues. Germline-derived CDR1 and CDR2 are DFQATT and SNEGSKA (reference sequence). The chain's CDR3 is CSARPTGVGQPQHF. CDR3 coding DNA: TGCAGTGCTAGACCCACGGGAGTGGGACAGCCCCAGCATTTT.

This clonotype was detected many times. The chain carries TRBV7-6 and TRBJ2-7; no reliable D call. The CDR3 is 13 amino acids. The V and J ends lost 5 bases and 6 bases respectively, with 14 bases between them. Germline CDR1 is SGHVS and CDR2 is FNYEAQ. This CDR3 reads CASSTANPAEQYF. DNA for the CDR3: TGTGCCAGCAGCACCGCTAATCCTGCCGAGCAGTACTTC.

This clonotype has a count of ten or more. V gene TRBV5-8 combines with J gene TRBJ2-7; D is unclear. The CDR3 contains 13 residues. Trimming pared 0 bases from V and 5 bases from J, leaving 9 bases between. CDR1 and CDR2 (germline): SGHTS, YDEGEE. CDR3 nucleotides: TGTGCCAGCAGCTTGGGCTTTCGGGACGAGCAGTACTTC. This gives the protein CASSLGFRDEQYF.

Comments on this clonotype: A read error may produce the germline difference seen at one junction end. This chain's CDR3 is CASSYFRQGSYEQYF. The CDR3 region has the DNA TGTGCCAGCAGTTACTTTCGACAGGGATCCTACGAGCAGTACTTC. The chain recombines TRBV10-2 with TRBJ2-7; 7 positions match TRBD1. The CDR3 length is 15 residues. Germline CDR1 is WSHSY and CDR2 is SAAADI.

The chain couples TRBV19 to TRBJ1-1; D ambiguous. CDR1 and CDR2 from the germline V gene are LNHDA and SQIVND (reference sequence). The CDR3 runs to 13 residues. Trimming took off 2 bases at V and 4 bases at J, with 8 bases between the two ends. The CDR3 spells CASSIWIFTEAFF. The CDR3 nucleotides read TGTGCCAGTAGTATATGGATCTTCACTGAAGCTTTCTTT. The variable domain in full, with the rest retrieved from reference TRBV19 and TRBJ1-1, is DGGITQSPKYLFRKEGQNVTLSCEQNLNHDAMYWYRQDPGQGLRLIYYSQIVNDFQKGDIAEGYSVSREKKESFPLTVTSAQKNPTAFYLCASSIWIFTEAFFGQGTRLTVV.

With regard to this clonotype: This could be a read error, since a much larger clone is one nucleotide away. The chain recombines TRBV30 with TRBJ1-1; no definite D call. Germline V gene lookup returns CDR1 GTSNPN and CDR2 SVGIG (reference sequence). This CDR3 has 10 residues. CDR3 region: CAWQRHVALF. Here the CDR3 DNA reads TGTGCCTGGCAGAGGCATGTGGCTCTCTTT.

V usage is TRBV20-1 and J usage is TRBJ2-7, with D hard to call. The length of the CDR3 is 13 residues. CDR1 is DFQATT and CDR2 is SNEGSKA in the germline V gene (reference sequence). The V and J ends lost 1 base and 0 bases respectively, with 7 bases between them. CDR3 coding DNA: TGCAGTGCTAGAGTCCCGAGCTCCTACGAGCAGTACTTC. Translated, it gives CSARVPSSYEQYF.

This clonotype was recorded at least ten times. V usage is TRBV13 and J usage is TRBJ2-7; D remains ambiguous. Trimming took 3 bases from V and 1 from J, leaving 13 bases between them. Germline values: CDR1 PRHDT, CDR2 FYEKMQ (reference sequence). The length of the CDR3 is 15 residues. CDR3 sequence: CASSLSEDISYEQYF. The CDR3 DNA is TGTGCCAGCAGCTTGAGTGAGGATATTTCCTACGAGCAGTACTTC.

This clonotype was found many times. The V and J genes are TRBV2 and TRBJ1-2; 9 bases match TRBD1. CDR3 length: 13 residues. Per germline, CDR1 SNHLY and CDR2 FYNNEI. Germline trimming cut 7 bases from V and 8 bases from J; bases unmatched to any gene: 8. The chain's CDR3 is CASIDRGLHGYTF. The DNA of the CDR3 is TGTGCCAGCATCGACAGGGGGTTGCACGGCTACACCTTC.

In this sample, this clonotype turned up many times. The chain couples TRBV3-1 to TRBJ1-1; perhaps TRBD1 as D (5 bases). Trimming stripped 4 bases from V and 2 bases from J, with 11 bases between. This CDR3 has 14 amino acids. CDR1 is LGHDT and CDR2 is YNNKEL in the germline V gene (reference sequence). CDR3 sequence (DNA): TGTGCCAGCAGCCCGACGGGGCCAAACACTGAAGCTTTCTTT. This encodes CASSPTGPNTEAFF.

This clonotype was seen a handful of times. The chain couples TRBV20-1 to TRBJ2-1, with TRBD2 as a possible D gene (6 bases). The CDR3 covers 14 residues. The germline V and J ends were trimmed by 5 bases and 5 bases, with 16 bases remaining between them. The germline gives CDR1 DFQATT, CDR2 SNEGSKA (reference sequence). In DNA, the CDR3 is TGCAGTGCTTTTGGGCTAACGGGGGACAATGAGCAGTTCTTC. Encoded protein: CSAFGLTGDNEQFF.